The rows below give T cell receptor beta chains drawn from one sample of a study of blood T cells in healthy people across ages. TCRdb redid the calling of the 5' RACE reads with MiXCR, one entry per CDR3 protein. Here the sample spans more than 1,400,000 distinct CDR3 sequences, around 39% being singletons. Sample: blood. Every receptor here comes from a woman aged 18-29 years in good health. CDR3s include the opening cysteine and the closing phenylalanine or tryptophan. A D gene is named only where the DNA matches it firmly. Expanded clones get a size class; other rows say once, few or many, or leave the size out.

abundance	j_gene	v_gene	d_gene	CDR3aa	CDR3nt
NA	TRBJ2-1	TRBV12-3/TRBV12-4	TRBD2	CASSSGGRGLAGNNEQFF	TGTGCCAGCAGCTCCGGCGGTCGGGGACTAGCGGGGAACAATGAGCAGTTCTTC
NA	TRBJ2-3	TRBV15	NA	CATSGGTLDTKYF	TGTGCCACCAGCGGCGGGACTTTAGATACGAAGTATTTT
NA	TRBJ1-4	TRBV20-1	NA	CSARVSQDEKLFF	TGCAGTGCTAGAGTGTCCCAGGATGAAAAACTGTTTTTT
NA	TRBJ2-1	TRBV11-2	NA	CASSQITGNQFF	TGTGCCAGCAGCCAAATAACAGGGAACCAGTTCTTC
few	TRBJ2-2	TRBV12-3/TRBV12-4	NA	CASGLQGLGGELFF	TGTGCCAGCGGCCTACAGGGTCTTGGCGGGGAGCTGTTTTTT
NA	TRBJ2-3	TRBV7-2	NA	CASSFRDGAGDTQYF	TGTGCCAGCAGCTTTCGTGACGGGGCCGGAGATACGCAGTATTTT
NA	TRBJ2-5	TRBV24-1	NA	CATSERDTEQYF	TGTGCCACCAGTGAGCGGGATACTGAGCAGTACTTC
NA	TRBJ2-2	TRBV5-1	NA	CASSLAGQNTGELFF	TGCGCCAGCAGCTTGGCGGGTCAGAACACCGGGGAGCTGTTTTTT
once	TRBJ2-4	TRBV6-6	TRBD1	CASRGTDLAKNIQYF	TGTGCCAGCAGAGGGACAGACCTAGCCAAAAACATTCAGTACTTC
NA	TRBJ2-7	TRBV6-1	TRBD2	CASSQKATSGSSYEQYF	TGTGCCAGCAGTCAGAAAGCGACTAGCGGGAGCTCCTACGAGCAGTACTTC
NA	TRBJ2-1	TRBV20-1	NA	CSAREASNSYNEQFF	TGCAGTGCTAGAGAAGCTAGCAACTCCTACAATGAGCAGTTCTTC
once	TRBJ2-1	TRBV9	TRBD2	CASSVGGTSGRSGHGQFF	TGTGCCAGCAGCGTAGGTGGGACTAGCGGGAGGTCGGGACATGGGCAGTTCTTC
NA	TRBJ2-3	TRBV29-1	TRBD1	CSAGTGGSDTQYF	TGCAGCGCTGGGACAGGGGGTAGCGATACGCAGTATTTT
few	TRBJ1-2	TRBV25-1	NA	CASSEVLEHYGYTF	TGTGCCAGCAGTGAAGTCCTCGAGCACTATGGCTACACCTTC
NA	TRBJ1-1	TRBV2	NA	CASMRSIGGNTEAFF	TGTGCCAGCATGCGGAGTATAGGGGGGAACACTGAAGCTTTCTTT
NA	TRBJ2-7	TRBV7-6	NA	CASRASLDDSYEQYF	TGTGCCAGCAGGGCTAGCCTAGATGACTCCTACGAGCAGTACTTC
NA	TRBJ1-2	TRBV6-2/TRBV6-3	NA	CASSYPGLGYTF	TGTGCCAGCAGTTACCCTGGACTCGGCTACACCTTC
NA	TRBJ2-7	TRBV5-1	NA	CASSLARQSSYNEQYF	TGCGCCAGCAGCTTGGCGAGACAGTCCTCCTACAATGAGCAGTACTTC
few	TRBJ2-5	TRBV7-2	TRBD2	CASSLARGGWETQYF	TGTGCCAGCAGCTTAGCGCGGGGGGGCTGGGAGACCCAGTACTTC
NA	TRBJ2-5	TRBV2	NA	CASSGGEADAFQETQYF	TGTGCCAGCAGTGGGGGGGAAGCGGACGCCTTCCAAGAGACCCAGTACTTC
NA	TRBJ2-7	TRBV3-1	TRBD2	CASSQPASGRGYEQYF	TGTGCCAGCAGCCAACCCGCTAGCGGGAGAGGGTACGAGCAGTACTTC
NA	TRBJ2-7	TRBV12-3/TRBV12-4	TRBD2	CASSRTSGRSYNEQYF	TGTGCCAGCAGTCGGACTAGCGGGAGATCCTACAATGAGCAGTACTTC
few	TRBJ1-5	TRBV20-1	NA	CSASTGSGNQPQHF	TGCAGTGCTAGCACAGGTTCCGGCAATCAGCCCCAGCATTTT
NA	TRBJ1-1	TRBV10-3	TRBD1	CAISRSTGDGGAFF	TGTGCCATCAGTCGATCTACAGGGGACGGAGGAGCTTTCTTT
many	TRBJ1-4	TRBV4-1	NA	CASSQDRRPINEKLFF	TGCGCCAGCAGCCAAGATCGTCGGCCGATTAATGAAAAACTGTTTTTT
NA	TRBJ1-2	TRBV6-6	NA	CASSYTGRGSYYGYTF	TGTGCCAGCAGTTATACGGGCCGGGGGTCCTACTATGGCTACACCTTC
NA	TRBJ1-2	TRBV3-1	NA	CASSQSPGPYGYTF	TGTGCCAGCAGCCAAAGTCCAGGCCCCTATGGCTACACCTTC
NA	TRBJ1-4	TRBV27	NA	CASRLRGAGEKLFF	TGTGCCAGCAGGTTACGGGGGGCGGGCGAAAAACTGTTTTTC
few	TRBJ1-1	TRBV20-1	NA	CSARADSLEAFF	TGCAGTGCTAGAGCAGACAGCCTAGAAGCTTTCTTT
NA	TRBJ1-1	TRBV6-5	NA	CASSYQGGGNTEAFF	TGTGCCAGCAGTTACCAGGGTGGGGGGAACACTGAAGCTTTCTTT
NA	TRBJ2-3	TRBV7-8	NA	CASSFKRDTPYF	TGTGCCAGCAGCTTTAAAAGAGATACGCCGTATTTT
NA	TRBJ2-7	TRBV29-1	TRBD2	CSVGPGTSGVSEQYF	TGCAGCGTCGGACCAGGGACTAGCGGGGTGAGCGAGCAGTACTTC
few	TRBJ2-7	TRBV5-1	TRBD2	CASRVGTSGTEQYF	TGCGCCAGCAGGGTGGGGACTAGCGGCACTGAGCAGTACTTC
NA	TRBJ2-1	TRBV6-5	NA	CASSDRGLSHEQFF	TGTGCCAGCAGTGACAGGGGACTATCCCATGAGCAGTTCTTC
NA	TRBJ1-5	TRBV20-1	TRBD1	CSARDLNTGDQPQHF	TGCAGTGCTAGAGACTTAAACACAGGGGATCAGCCCCAGCATTTT
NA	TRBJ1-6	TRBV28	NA	CASSSSGNNSPLHF	TGTGCCAGCAGTAGCTCAGGGAATAATTCACCCCTCCACTTT
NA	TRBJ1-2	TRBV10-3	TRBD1	CAISESRQGAHGYTF	TGTGCCATCAGTGAGTCTCGGCAGGGGGCTCATGGCTACACCTTC
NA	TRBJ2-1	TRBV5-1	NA	CASSPGLAEKFF	TGCGCCAGCAGCCCTGGGCTAGCCGAGAAGTTCTTC
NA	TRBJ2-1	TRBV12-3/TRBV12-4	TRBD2	CASSFPGGGPFF	TGTGCCAGCAGTTTTCCGGGGGGAGGGCCGTTCTTC
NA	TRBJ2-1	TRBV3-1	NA	CASRGQYPYNEQFF	TGTGCCAGCCGGGGCCAGTATCCCTACAATGAGCAGTTCTTC
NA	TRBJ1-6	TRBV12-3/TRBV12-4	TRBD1	CASSLGDSRHSLHF	TGTGCCAGCAGTTTAGGGGACAGCCGGCATTCCCTCCACTTT
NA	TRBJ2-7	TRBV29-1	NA	CSAARGVSPLEQYF	TGCAGCGCGGCCCGGGGAGTAAGCCCCCTCGAGCAGTACTTC
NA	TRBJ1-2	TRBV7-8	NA	CASSALLGDGYTF	TGTGCCAGCAGCGCTCTATTAGGAGATGGCTACACCTTC
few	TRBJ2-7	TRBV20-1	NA	CSARQGRRAYEQYF	TGCAGTGCTAGACAGGGTAGGAGAGCCTACGAGCAGTACTTC
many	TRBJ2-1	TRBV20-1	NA	CSASVWGNEQFF	TGCAGTGCTAGCGTTTGGGGGAATGAGCAGTTCTTC
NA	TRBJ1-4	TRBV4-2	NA	CASSQEGRFANEKLFF	TGTGCCAGCAGCCAAGAAGGCCGATTTGCTAATGAAAAACTGTTTTTT
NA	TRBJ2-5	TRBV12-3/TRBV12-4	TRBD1	CASRDTGGLKTQYF	TGTGCCAGCAGGGATACAGGGGGTTTGAAGACCCAGTACTTC
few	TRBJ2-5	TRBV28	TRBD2	CASLRRAGALFGETQYF	TGTGCCAGCCTCAGAAGAGCGGGGGCCTTGTTCGGAGAGACCCAGTACTTC
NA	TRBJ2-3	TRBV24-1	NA	CATSDSRTEDTQYF	TGTGCCACCAGTGACTCCCGGACCGAGGATACGCAGTATTTT
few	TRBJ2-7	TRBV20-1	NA	CSASAKSYEQYF	TGCAGTGCTAGCGCTAAGTCGTACGAGCAGTACTTC
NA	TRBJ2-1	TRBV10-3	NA	CAIRGQSNEQFF	TGTGCCATCAGGGGACAATCGAATGAGCAGTTCTTC
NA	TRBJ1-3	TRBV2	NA	CASSEPGISGNTIYF	TGTGCCAGCAGTGAACCCGGGATCTCTGGAAACACCATATATTTT
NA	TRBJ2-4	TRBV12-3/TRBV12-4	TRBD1	CASSFSGTGEYF	TGTGCCAGCAGTTTTTCCGGGACAGGGGAGTACTTC
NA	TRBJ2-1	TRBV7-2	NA	CASSLVVGPYNEQFF	TGTGCCAGCAGCTTGGTTGTCGGCCCCTACAATGAGCAGTTCTTC
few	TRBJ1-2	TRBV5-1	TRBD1	CASSQQTGIYGYTF	TGCGCCAGCAGCCAACAGACAGGGATCTATGGCTACACCTTC